This T cell receptor (beta chain) was profiled in a study of blood T cell repertoires in COVID-19. As for the study in general: Samples of COVID-19 (acute and convalescent) were obtained from the United States, Italy and Spain.

In the source study's methods: How many nucleated cells were present was estimated from reference gene primer amplification. Method: immunoSEQ multiplex PCR; TCRdb's copy keeps in-frame clones and lacks some. Clone size and V and J calls were adopted from that table, with D and trimming inferred from the DNA. The sample lists about 150,000 clones; around 89% were seen once. This CDR3 contains 14 residues. With 1 base clipped from V and 5 bases from J, the junction kept 2 bases outside the gene matches. Germline CDR1 reads LGHNA; CDR2 reads YSLEER. This clone was seen a handful of times. This TCR was recovered from a man aged 50 or older who had recovered from COVID-19. Input material: peripheral blood. This chain connects TRBV4-3 to TRBJ1-2; TRBD1 agrees at 9 bases. As DNA, the CDR3 is TGCGCCAGCAGCCAAGTGGGGACAGGGTATGGCTACACCTTC. It yields the protein CASSQVGTGYGYTF.